A single sample gave rise to the 7 T cell receptor beta chains below, sequenced in a study of blood T cell repertoires in COVID-19. Profiling relied on immunoSEQ multiplex PCR, and the TCRdb table lists in-frame clones only, not all of them. This repertoire shows approximately 260,000 clones, about 87% found once; its top ten account for 3% to 4.5%. Sequencing was done on a sample of peripheral blood. Receptors were obtained from a woman aged 40 to 50 with acute or convalescent COVID-19.

This sequence joins TRBV30 and TRBJ1-1; no firm D call. Germline lookup yields CDR1 GTSNPN and CDR2 SVGIG (reference sequence). Deletions cut 1 base from V and 5 bases from J, with 17 bases between. This CDR3 spans 15 amino acids. CDR3 residues: CAWSGHTFTGTEAFF. CDR3 nucleotides: TGTGCCTGGAGTGGACACACCTTCACGGGGACTGAAGCTTTCTTT.

Concerning this clone itself: At the DNA level, this CDR3 is encoded by other sequences in the same sample as well. V is TRBV18 and J is TRBJ1-2; 8 bases are a match to TRBD1. The CDR3 covers 14 residues. Germline values: CDR1 KGHSH, CDR2 LQKENI. After removal of 3 bases from V and 5 bases from J, the junction contained 5 bases not matched to a gene. CDR3 amino acids: CASSPPNRGYGYTF. CDR3 nucleotides: TGTGCCAGCTCACCGCCGAACAGGGGGTATGGCTACACCTTC. Full variable domain (outside the CDR3, taken from reference TRBV18 and TRBJ1-2): NAGVMQNPRHLVRRRGQEARLRCSPMKGHSHVYWYRQLPEEGLKFMVYLQKENIIDESGMPKERFSAEFPKEGPSILRIQQVVRGDSAAYFCASSPPNRGYGYTFGSGTRLTVV.

The chain recombines TRBV27 with TRBJ1-2, with 9 bases that match TRBD1. J gave up 4 bases and V 2 bases, and 8 bases lay outside the gene matches. The CDR3 contains 16 residues. Germline CDR1 and CDR2: MNHEY and SMNVEV (reference sequence). CDR3 bases: TGTGCCAGCAGTTTAGTTTCGCGACAGGGGGGCTATGGCTACACCTTC. The encoded protein is CASSLVSRQGGYGYTF.

The chain couples TRBV30 to TRBJ2-1; D might be TRBD1 (6 bases). There are 14 residues in the CDR3. V lost 7 bases and J 5 bases, leaving 18 bases between the germline ends. CDR1 is GTSNPN and CDR2 is SVGIG in the germline V gene (reference sequence). DNA for the CDR3: TGTGCCTTAGAACAGGGAGAGACACACAATGAGCAGTTCTTC. This translates into CALEQGETHNEQFF.

This chain uses TRBV21-1 with TRBJ2-5; the table's D call, TRBD1, was not checked against the DNA. TRBV21-1 is a known pseudogene. This CDR3 has 13 amino acids. In DNA, the CDR3 is TGTGCCAGCAGCGCGTGGGCTGGAGAGACCCAGTACTTC. This translates into CASSAWAGETQYF.

V usage is TRBV6-6 and J usage is TRBJ2-2, with a possible D match to TRBD1 (6 bases). V was pared by 7 bases and J by 8 bases, with 20 bases between. CDR3 length: 15 amino acids. In germline, CDR1 is MNHNY, CDR2 SVGAGI (reference sequence). CDR3 loop: CASTLNRARAGELFF. Written as DNA, the CDR3 is TGTGCCAGCACCTTGAACAGGGCTCGGGCAGGGGAGCTGTTTTTT.

This clone was detected once. The chain has TRBV2 and TRBJ2-5, with D perhaps TRBD2 (6 bases). From germline, CDR1 is SNHLY and CDR2 FYNNEI. V gave up 6 bases and J gave up 1 base, with 12 bases separating them. CDR3 length equals 14 residues. CDR3: CASRRDWIQETQYF. Written as DNA, the CDR3 is TGTGCCAGCAGGAGGGACTGGATCCAAGAGACCCAGTACTTC.